This T cell receptor beta chain was profiled in a study of OX40 agonist ivuxolimab in advanced cancers. Study context: Cohort: roughly 80% men, mean age approximately 66, aged roughly 23 to 79. Study-wide findings and caveats: In a subset of nonresponders, normalized T-cell clonal expansion was also low. Not determined was the antigen specificity of the expanded peripheral T cells. Averaging showed that CD8+ T cells had more expanded clones than CD4+ did.

There are 16 residues in the CDR3. The V segment lost 1 base and the J segment 3 bases; nucleotides outside the gene matches: 3. The germline V gene encodes CDR1 SGHTA and CDR2 FQGNSA. TCRdb keeps only in-frame clones here, not all; method: immunoSEQ multiplex PCR. The profile shows approximately 66,000 clones, roughly nine tenths of them singletons. Notes on this clone: Its antigen is currently unknown.

The specimen was CD4+ or CD8+ T cells sorted from blood, collected in a trial of the OX40 agonist ivuxolimab. The genes are TRBV7-2 and TRBJ2-1; 10 bases are shared with TRBD2. This TCR came from an adult with an advanced solid tumor such as melanoma, head and neck, liver or kidney cancer. CDR3 in DNA: TGTGCCAGCAGCTTAGGTAGCGGGGGGATCTACAATGAGCAGTTCTTC. Protein sequence: CASSLGSGGIYNEQFF.